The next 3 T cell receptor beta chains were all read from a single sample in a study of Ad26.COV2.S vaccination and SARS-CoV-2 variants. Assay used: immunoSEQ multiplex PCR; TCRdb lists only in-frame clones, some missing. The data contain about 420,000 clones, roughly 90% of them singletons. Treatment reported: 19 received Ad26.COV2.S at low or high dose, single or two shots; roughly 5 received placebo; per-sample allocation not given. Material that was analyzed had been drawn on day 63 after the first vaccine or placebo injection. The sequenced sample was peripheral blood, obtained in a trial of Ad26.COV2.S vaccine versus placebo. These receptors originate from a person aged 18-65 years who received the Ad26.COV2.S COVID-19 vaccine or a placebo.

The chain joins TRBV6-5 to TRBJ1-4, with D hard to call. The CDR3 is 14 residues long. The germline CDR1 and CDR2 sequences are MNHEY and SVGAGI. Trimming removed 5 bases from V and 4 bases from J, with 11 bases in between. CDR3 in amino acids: CASSNGRDNEKLFF. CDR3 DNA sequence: TGTGCCAGCAGTAATGGACGGGATAATGAAAAACTGTTTTTT.

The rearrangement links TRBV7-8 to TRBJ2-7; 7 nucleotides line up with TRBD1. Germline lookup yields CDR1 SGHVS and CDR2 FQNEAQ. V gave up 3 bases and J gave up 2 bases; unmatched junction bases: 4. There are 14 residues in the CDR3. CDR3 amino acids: CASSLGQLPYEQYF. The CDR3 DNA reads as TGTGCCAGCAGCTTGGGACAGCTTCCCTACGAGCAGTACTTC.

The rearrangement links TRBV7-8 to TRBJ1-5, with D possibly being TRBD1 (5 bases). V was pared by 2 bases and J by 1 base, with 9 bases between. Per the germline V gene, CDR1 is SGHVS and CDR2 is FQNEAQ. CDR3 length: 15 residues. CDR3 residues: CASSLTGLSNQPQHF. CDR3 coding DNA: TGTGCCAGCAGCTTAACAGGTCTAAGCAATCAGCCCCAGCATTTT.